The source of this TCR beta chain is a study of T cell responses to AZD1222 COVID-19 vaccine. Study information: Combined were second doses at about 4 or about 12 weeks.

Concerning this clone: Its antigen remains unknown.

CDR3 length equals 16 residues. V shed 0 bases, J shed 6 bases, and the junction held 10 bases outside the gene matches. Germline V gene sequence: CDR1 MGHRA, CDR2 YSYEKL. TCRdb's table, derived via immunoSEQ multiplex PCR, lists solely in-frame clones and lacks some. The sample consists of 150,000 or so clones, 70% to 90% of them appearing once. Notes on the study in general: Repertoires in all cases were sampled only once the peak T cell response had passed. Possibly, clonal diversity was underestimated; donors were largely white British and included more females.

The chain uses TRBV4-1 and TRBJ2-7, with 8 positions matching TRBD1. The clonotype originates from an adult in good health. The sequencing here drew on peripheral blood, taken on day 0 of AZD1222 vaccination. CDR3 bases: TGCGCCAGCAGCCAAGAAGAGGACAGGGAATTTCTCGAGCAGTACTTC. Translated: CASSQEEDREFLEQYF.